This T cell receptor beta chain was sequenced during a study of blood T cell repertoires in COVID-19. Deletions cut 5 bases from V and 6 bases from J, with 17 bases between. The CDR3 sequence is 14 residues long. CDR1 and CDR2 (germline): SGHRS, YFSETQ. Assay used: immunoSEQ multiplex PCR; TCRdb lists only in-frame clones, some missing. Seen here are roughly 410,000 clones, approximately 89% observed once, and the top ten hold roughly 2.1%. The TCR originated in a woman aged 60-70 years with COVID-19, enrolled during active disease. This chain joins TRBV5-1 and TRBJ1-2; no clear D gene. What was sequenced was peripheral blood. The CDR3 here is CASSYERPRDGYTF. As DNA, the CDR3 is TGCGCCAGCAGTTACGAGCGGCCCCGAGATGGCTACACCTTC.